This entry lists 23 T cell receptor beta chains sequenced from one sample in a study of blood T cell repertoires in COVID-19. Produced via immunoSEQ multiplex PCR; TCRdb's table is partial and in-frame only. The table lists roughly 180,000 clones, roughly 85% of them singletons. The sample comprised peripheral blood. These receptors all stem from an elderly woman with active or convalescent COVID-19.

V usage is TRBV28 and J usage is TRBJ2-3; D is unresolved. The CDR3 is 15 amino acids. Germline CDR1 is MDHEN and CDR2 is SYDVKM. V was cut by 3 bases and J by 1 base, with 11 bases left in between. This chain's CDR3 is CASSLVYAGTDTQYF. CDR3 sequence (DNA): TGTGCCAGCAGTTTGGTCTATGCGGGCACAGATACGCAGTATTTT.

The CDR3 reads CASSEGLTLDTEAFF. In DNA, the CDR3 is TGTGCCAGCAGTGAGGGACTGACATTGGACACTGAAGCTTTCTTT. The chain has TRBV25-1 and TRBJ1-1, with D tentatively TRBD1 (5 bases). Germline values: CDR1 MGHDK, CDR2 SYGVNS. CDR3 length equals 15 residues. V lost 3 bases and J lost 3, with 14 bases in between.

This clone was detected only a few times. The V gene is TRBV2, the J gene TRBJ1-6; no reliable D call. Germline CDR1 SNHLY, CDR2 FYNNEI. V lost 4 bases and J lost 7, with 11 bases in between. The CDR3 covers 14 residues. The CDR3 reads CASSVGRENSPLHF. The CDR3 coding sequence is TGTGCCAGCAGTGTCGGACGGGAAAATTCACCCCTCCACTTT.

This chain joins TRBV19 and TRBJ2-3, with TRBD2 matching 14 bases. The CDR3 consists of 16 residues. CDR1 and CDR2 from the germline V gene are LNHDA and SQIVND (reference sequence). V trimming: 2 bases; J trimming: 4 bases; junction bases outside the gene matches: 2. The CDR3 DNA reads TGTGCCAGTAGTATACAGACTAGCGGGAGGGCAGATACGCAGTATTTT. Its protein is CASSIQTSGRADTQYF.

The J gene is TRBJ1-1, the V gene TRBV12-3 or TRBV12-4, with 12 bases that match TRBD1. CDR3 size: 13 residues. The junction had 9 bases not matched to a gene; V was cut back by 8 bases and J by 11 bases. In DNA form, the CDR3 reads TGTGCCAGCGCCCCGGGGGACAGGGGGCGGGCTTTCTTT. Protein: CASAPGDRGRAFF.

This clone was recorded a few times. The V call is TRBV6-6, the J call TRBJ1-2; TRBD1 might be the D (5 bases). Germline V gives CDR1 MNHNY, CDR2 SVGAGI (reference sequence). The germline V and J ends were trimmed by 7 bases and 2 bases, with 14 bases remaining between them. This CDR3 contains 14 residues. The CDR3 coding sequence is TGTGCCAGCACCTTTAGTGGGGGGAACTATGGCTACACCTTC. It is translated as CASTFSGGNYGYTF.

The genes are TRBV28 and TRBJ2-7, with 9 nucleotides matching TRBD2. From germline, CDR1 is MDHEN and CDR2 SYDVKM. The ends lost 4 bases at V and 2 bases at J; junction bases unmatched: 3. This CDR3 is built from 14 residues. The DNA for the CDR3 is TGTGCCAGCAGTTCCCCTAGCGGGACCTACGAGCAGTACTTC. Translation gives CASSSPSGTYEQYF.

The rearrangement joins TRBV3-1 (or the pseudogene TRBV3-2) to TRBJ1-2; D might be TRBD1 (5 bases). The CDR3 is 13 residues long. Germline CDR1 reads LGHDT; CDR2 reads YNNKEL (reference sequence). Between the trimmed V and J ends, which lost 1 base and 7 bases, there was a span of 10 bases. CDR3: CASSQVGEVGYTF. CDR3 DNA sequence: TGTGCCAGCAGCCAAGTAGGGGAGGTTGGCTACACCTTC.

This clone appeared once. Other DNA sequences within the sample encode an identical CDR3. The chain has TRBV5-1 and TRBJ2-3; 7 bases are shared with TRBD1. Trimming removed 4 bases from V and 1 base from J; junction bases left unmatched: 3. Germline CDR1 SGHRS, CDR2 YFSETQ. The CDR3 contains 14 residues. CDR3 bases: TGCGCCAGCAGCACTGGACAGGGCACAGATACGCAGTATTTT. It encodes CASSTGQGTDTQYF. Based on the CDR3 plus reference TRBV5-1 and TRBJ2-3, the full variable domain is KAGVTQTPRYLIKTRGQQVTLSCSPISGHRSVSWYQQTPGQGLQFLFEYFSETQRNKGNFPGRFSGRQFSNSRSEMNVSTLELGDSALYLCASSTGQGTDTQYFGPGTRLTVL.

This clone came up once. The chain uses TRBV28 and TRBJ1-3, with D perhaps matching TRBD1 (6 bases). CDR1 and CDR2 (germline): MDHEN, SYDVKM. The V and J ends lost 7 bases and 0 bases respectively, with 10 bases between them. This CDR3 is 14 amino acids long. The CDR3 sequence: CASKQTGSGNTIYF. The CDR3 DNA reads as TGTGCCAGCAAACAGACAGGCTCTGGAAACACCATATATTTT.

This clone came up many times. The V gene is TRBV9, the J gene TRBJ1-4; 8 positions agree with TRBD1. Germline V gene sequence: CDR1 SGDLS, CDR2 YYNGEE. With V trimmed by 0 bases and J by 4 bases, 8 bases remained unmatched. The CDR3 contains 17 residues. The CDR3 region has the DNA TGTGCCAGCAGCGTAGCAGCAGGGGGCGCGGGTAATGAAAAACTGTTTTTT. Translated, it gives CASSVAAGGAGNEKLFF. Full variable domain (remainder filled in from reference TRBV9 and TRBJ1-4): DSGVTQTPKHLITATGQRVTLRCSPRSGDLSVYWYQQSLDQGLQFLIQYYNGEERAKGNILERFSAQQFPDLHSELNLSSLELGDSALYFCASSVAAGGAGNEKLFFGSGTQLSVL.

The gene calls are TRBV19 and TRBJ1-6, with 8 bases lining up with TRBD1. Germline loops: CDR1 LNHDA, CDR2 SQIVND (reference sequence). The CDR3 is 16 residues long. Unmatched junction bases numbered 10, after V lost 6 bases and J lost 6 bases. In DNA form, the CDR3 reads TGTGCCAGTAGCCCCCAAGACAGGGGTGGTAATTCACCCCTCCACTTT. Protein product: CASSPQDRGGNSPLHF.

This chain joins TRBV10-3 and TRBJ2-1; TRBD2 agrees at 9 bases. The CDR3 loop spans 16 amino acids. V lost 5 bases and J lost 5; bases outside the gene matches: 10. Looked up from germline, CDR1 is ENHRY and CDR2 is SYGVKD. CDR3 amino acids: CAISHTQREADNEQFF. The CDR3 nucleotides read TGTGCCATCAGTCACACGCAGCGGGAGGCCGACAATGAGCAGTTCTTC.

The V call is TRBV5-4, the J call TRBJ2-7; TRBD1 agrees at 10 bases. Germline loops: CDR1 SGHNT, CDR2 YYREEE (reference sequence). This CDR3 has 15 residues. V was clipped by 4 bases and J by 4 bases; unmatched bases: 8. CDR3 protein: CASSGDRGLKYEQYF. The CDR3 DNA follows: TGTGCCAGCAGCGGTGACAGGGGGCTTAAATACGAGCAGTACTTC.

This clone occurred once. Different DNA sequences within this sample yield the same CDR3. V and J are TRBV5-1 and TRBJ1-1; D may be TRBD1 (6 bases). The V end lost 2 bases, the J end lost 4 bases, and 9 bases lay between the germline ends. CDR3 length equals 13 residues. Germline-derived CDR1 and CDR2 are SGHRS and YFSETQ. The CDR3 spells CASSLQGFTEAFF. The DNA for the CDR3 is TGCGCCAGCAGCTTACAGGGTTTCACTGAAGCTTTCTTT.

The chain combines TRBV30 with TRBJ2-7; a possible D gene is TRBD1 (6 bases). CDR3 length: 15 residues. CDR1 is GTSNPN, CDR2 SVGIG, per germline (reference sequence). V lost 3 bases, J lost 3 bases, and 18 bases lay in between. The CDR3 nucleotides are TGTGCCTGGAGGGAACCGGGACATCGCTTCTACGAGCAGTACTTC. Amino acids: CAWREPGHRFYEQYF.

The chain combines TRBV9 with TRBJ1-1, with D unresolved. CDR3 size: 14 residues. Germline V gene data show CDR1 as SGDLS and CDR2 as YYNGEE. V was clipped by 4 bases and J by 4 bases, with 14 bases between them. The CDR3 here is CASSLRVVGTEAFF. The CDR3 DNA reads TGTGCCAGCAGCCTGAGGGTAGTCGGCACTGAAGCTTTCTTT.

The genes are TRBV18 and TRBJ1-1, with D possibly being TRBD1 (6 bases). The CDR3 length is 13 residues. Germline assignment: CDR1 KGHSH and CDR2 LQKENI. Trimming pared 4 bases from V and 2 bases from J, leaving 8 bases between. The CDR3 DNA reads TGTGCCAGCTCACGGGACATAAACACTGAAGCTTTCTTT. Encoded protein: CASSRDINTEAFF.

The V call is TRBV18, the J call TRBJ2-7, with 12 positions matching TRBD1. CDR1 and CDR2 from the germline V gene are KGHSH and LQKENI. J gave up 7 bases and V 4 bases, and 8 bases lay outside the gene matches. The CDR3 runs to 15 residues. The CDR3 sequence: CASSQQGQGAREQYF. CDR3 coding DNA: TGTGCCAGCTCACAACAGGGACAGGGGGCGCGTGAGCAGTACTTC.

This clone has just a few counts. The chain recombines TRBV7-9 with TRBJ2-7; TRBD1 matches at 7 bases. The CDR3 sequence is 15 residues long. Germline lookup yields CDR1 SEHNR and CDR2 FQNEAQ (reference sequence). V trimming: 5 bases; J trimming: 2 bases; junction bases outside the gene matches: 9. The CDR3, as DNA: TGTGCCAGCAGCGCTCTGGGACAGACAACCTACGAGCAGTACTTC. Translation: CASSALGQTTYEQYF.

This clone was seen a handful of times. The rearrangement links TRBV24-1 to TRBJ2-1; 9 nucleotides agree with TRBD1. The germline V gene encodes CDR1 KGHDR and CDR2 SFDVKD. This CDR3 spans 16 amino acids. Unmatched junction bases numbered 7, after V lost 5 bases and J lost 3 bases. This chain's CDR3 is CATSGGRTGVYNEQFF. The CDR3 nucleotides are TGTGCCACCAGTGGTGGGCGGACAGGGGTCTACAATGAGCAGTTCTTC.

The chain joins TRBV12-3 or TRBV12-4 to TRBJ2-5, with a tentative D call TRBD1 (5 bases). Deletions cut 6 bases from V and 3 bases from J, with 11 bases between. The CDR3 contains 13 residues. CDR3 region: CASSPPTEETQYF. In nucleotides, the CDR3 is TGTGCCAGCAGCCCCCCGACAGAAGAGACCCAGTACTTC.

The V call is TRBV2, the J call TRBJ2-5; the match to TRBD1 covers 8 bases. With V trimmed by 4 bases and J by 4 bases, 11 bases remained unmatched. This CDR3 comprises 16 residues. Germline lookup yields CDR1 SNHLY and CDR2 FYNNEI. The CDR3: CASSGAGGELGETQYF. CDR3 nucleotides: TGTGCCAGCAGTGGGGCAGGGGGCGAGTTGGGAGAGACCCAGTACTTC.